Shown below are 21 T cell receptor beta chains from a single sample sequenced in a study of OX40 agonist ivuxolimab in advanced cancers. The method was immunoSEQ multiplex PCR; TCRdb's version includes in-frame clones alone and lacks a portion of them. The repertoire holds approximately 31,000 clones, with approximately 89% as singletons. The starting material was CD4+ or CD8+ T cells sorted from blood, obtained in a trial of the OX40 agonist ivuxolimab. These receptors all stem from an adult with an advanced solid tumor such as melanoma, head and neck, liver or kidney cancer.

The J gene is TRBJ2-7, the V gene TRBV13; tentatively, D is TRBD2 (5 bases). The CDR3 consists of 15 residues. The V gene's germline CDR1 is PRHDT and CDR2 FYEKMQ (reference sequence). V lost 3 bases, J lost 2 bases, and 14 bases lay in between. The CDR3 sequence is CASSLGSRFAYEQYF. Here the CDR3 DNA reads TGTGCCAGCAGCTTGGGGAGCAGGTTCGCCTACGAGCAGTACTTC. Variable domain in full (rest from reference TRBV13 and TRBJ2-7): AAGVIQSPRHLIKEKRETATLKCYPIPRHDTVYWYQQGPGQDPQFLISFYEKMQSDKGSIPDRFSAQQFSDYHSELNMSSLELGDSALYFCASSLGSRFAYEQYFGPGTRLTVT.

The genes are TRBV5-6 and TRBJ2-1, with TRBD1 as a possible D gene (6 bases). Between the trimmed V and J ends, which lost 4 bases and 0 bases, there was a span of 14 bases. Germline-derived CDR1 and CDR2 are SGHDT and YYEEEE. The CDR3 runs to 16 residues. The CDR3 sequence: CASSTLGTLSYNEQFF. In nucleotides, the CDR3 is TGTGCCAGCAGCACACTAGGGACACTCTCCTACAATGAGCAGTTCTTC. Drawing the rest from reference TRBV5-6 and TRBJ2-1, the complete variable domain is DAGVTQSPTHLIKTRGQQVTLRCSPKSGHDTVSWYQQALGQGPQFIFQYYEEEERQRGNFPDRFSGHQFPNYSSELNVNALLLGDSALYLCASSTLGTLSYNEQFFGPGTRLTVL.

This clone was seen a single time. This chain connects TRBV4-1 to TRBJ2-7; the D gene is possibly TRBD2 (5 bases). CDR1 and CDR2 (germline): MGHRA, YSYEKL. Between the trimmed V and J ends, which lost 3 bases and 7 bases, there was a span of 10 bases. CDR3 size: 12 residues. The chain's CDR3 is CASSHGMGEQYF. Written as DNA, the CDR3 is TGCGCCAGCAGCCACGGGATGGGGGAGCAGTACTTC.

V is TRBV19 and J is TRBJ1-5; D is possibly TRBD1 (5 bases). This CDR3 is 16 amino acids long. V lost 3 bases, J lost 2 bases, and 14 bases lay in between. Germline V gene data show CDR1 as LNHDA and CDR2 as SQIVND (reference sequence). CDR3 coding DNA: TGTGCCAGTAGTATTGCACTTGGGGCGGGCAATCAGCCCCAGCATTTT. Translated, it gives CASSIALGAGNQPQHF. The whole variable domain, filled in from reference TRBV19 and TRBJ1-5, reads DGGITQSPKYLFRKEGQNVTLSCEQNLNHDAMYWYRQDPGQGLRLIYYSQIVNDFQKGDIAEGYSVSREKKESFPLTVTSAQKNPTAFYLCASSIALGAGNQPQHFGDGTRLSIL.

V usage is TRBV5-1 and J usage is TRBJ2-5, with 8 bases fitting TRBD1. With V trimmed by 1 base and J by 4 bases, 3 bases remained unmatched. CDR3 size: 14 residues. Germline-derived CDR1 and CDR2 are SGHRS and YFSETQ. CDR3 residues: CASSLTGGRETQYF. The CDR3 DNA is TGCGCCAGCAGCTTGACAGGGGGAAGAGAGACCCAGTACTTC.

CDR3 region: CASSNLGNEQFF. CDR3 DNA sequence: TGTGCCAGCAGCAACCTGGGCAATGAGCAGTTCTTC. The chain couples TRBV27 to TRBJ2-1; no clear D. The V gene lost 6 bases and the J gene lost 6 bases, with 9 bases spanning the gap. Germline-derived CDR1 and CDR2 are MNHEY and SMNVEV (reference sequence). This CDR3 region has 12 residues.

The CDR3 coding sequence is TGTGCCAGCAGCCCCGGCCTGACAGACCAAGAGACCCAGTACTTC. Translation gives CASSPGLTDQETQYF. The chain has TRBV11-3 and TRBJ2-5; D perhaps matches TRBD1 (5 bases). With 5 bases removed from V and 0 bases from J, the gap between germline ends came to 13 bases. Germline CDR1 and CDR2: SGHNT and YENEEA. This CDR3 region has 15 residues.

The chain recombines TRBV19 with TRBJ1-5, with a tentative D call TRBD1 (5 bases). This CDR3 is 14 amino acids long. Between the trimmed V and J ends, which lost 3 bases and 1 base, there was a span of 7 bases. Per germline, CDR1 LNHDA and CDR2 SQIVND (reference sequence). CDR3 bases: TGTGCCAGTAGTATTTGGGACAGCAATCAGCCCCAGCATTTT. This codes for CASSIWDSNQPQHF.

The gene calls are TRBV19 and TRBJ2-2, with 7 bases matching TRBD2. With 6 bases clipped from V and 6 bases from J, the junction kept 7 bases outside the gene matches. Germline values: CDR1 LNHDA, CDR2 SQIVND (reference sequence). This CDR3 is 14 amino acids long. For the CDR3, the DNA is TGTGCCAGTAGCCCGACTAGCTTGGCCGGGGAGCTGTTTTTT. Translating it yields CASSPTSLAGELFF.

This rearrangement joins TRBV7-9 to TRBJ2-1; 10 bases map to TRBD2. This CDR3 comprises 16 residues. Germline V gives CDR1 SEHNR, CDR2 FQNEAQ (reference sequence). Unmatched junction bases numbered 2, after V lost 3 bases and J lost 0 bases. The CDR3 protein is CASSFASGSSYNEQFF. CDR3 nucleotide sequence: TGTGCCAGCAGCTTTGCTAGCGGGAGCTCCTACAATGAGCAGTTCTTC.

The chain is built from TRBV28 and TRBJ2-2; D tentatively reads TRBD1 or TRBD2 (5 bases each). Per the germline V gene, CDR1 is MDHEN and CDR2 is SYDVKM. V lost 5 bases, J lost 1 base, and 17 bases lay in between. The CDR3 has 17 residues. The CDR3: CASSTIWGIMNTGELFF. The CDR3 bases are TGTGCCAGCAGTACCATCTGGGGGATTATGAACACCGGGGAGCTGTTTTTT.

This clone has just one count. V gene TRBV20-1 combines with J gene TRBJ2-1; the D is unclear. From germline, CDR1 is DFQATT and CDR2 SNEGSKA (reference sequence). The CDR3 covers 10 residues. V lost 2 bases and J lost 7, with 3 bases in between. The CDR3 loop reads CSARKNEQFF. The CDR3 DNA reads TGCAGTGCTAGAAAAAATGAGCAGTTCTTC.

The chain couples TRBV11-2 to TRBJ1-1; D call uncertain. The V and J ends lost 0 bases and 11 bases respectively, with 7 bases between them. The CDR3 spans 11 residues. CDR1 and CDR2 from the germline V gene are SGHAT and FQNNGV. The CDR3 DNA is TGTGCCAGCAGCTTAGATGTGGGGGCTTTCTTT. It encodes CASSLDVGAFF.

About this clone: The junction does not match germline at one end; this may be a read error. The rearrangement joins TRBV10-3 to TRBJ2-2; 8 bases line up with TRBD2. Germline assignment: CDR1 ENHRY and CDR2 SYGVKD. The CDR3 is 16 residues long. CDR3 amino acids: CTISEERGLNTGELFF. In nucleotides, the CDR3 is TGTACCATCAGTGAGGAGCGGGGGTTGAACACCGGGGAGCTGTTTTTT.

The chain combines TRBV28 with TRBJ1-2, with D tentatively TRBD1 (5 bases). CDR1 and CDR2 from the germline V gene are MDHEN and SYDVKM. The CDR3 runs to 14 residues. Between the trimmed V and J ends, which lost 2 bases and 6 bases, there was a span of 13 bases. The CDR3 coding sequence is TGTGCCAGCAGTTTACAGGGATATCAGAATGGCTACACCTTC. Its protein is CASSLQGYQNGYTF.

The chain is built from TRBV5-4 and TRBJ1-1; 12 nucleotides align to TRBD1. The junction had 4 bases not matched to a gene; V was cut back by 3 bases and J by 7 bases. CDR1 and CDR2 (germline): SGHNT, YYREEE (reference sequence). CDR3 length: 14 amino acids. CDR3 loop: CASSWDRGRNEAFF. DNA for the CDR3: TGTGCCAGCAGCTGGGACAGGGGGCGAAATGAAGCTTTCTTT.

The CDR3 reads CASSQRGPGGSGANVLTF. In nucleotides, the CDR3 is TGTGCCAGCAGTCAACGAGGTCCGGGGGGGTCTGGGGCCAACGTCCTGACTTTC. This rearrangement joins TRBV27 to TRBJ2-6; 8 bases align to TRBD2. The CDR3 runs to 18 residues. After removal of 5 bases from V and 1 base from J, the junction contained 10 bases not matched to a gene. The germline V gene encodes CDR1 MNHEY and CDR2 SMNVEV (reference sequence).

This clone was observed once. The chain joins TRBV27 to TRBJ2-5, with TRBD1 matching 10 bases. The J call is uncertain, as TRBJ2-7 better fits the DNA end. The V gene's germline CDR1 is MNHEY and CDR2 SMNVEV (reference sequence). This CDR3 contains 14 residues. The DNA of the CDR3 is TGTGCCAGCAGTTGGACAGGGGGCTCCTACGAGCAGTACTTC. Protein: CASSWTGGSYEQYF.

This CDR3 reads CASSVGSSGTDEQYF. The CDR3, as DNA: TGTGCCAGCAGCGTAGGTAGTAGCGGGACCGACGAGCAGTACTTC. The J gene is TRBJ2-7, the V gene TRBV9; 8 bases align to TRBD2. CDR1 and CDR2 (germline): SGDLS, YYNGEE. This CDR3 contains 15 residues. V was pared by 0 bases and J by 5 bases, with 7 bases of the junction left unmatched.

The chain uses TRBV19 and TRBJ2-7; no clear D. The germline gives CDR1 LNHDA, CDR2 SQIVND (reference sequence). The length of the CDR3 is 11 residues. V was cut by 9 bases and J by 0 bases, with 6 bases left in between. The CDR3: CASGFSYEQYF. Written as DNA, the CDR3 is TGTGCCAGCGGGTTCTCCTACGAGCAGTACTTC.

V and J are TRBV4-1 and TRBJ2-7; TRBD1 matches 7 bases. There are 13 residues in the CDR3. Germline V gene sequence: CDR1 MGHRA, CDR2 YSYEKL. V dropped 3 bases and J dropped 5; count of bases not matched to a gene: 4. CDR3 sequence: CASSQVQGNEQYF. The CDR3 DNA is TGCGCCAGCAGCCAGGTACAGGGGAACGAGCAGTACTTC.